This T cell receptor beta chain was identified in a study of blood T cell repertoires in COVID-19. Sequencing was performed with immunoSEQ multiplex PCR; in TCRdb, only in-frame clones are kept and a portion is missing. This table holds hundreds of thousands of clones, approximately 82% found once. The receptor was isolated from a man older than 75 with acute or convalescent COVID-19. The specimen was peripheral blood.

CDR3 amino acids: CASSLRNTIYF. The CDR3 DNA is TGTGCCAGCAGTCTTCGAAACACCATATATTTT. The rearrangement uses TRBV28 and TRBJ1-3, with no clear D. The V end lost 5 bases, the J end lost 5 bases, and 4 bases lay between the germline ends. CDR3 length: 11 amino acids. Germline V gene sequence: CDR1 MDHEN, CDR2 SYDVKM.